The 17 T cell receptor beta chains below were found in one sample sequenced in a study of OX40 agonist ivuxolimab in advanced cancers. Measured with immunoSEQ multiplex PCR; TCRdb has only the in-frame clones, and not every one. The sample holds fewer than 130,000 clones, approximately 90% seen once. The starting material was CD4+ or CD8+ T cells sorted from blood, obtained in a trial of the OX40 agonist ivuxolimab. Receptor source: an adult with an advanced solid tumor such as melanoma, head and neck, liver or kidney cancer.

The genes are TRBV6-6 and TRBJ2-7; D call uncertain. Trimming removed 7 bases at V and 2 bases at J, with 12 bases between. Germline V gene sequence: CDR1 MNHNY, CDR2 SVGAGI (reference sequence). This CDR3 has 13 residues. The CDR3 sequence is CASTPPNTYEQYF. Here the CDR3 DNA reads TGTGCCAGCACCCCTCCGAACACCTACGAGCAGTACTTC.

The J gene is TRBJ1-4, the V gene TRBV6-5, with a tentative D call TRBD1 (5 bases). The germline gives CDR1 MNHEY, CDR2 SVGAGI. Trimming cost V 3 bases and J 10 bases, with 12 bases left between them. The CDR3 extends over 13 amino acids. Here the CDR3 DNA reads TGTGCCAGCAGTTATGGGACCCGTCGAAAACTGTTTTTT. It codes for CASSYGTRRKLFF.

The V and J genes are TRBV20-1 and TRBJ1-1; D gene ambiguous. V was trimmed by 3 bases and J by 11 bases, leaving 4 bases between them. The CDR3 consists of 8 residues. The germline V gene encodes CDR1 DFQATT and CDR2 SNEGSKA (reference sequence). Here the CDR3 reads CSARGAFF. CDR3 coding DNA: TGCAGTGCTAGGGGTGCTTTCTTT.

This chain joins TRBV4-1 and TRBJ2-7, with D perhaps TRBD2 (7 bases). The germline V gene encodes CDR1 MGHRA and CDR2 YSYEKL. CDR3 length: 16 residues. Deletions cut 1 base from V and 2 bases from J, with 15 bases between. In DNA, the CDR3 is TGCGCCAGCAGCCAAGGGTTAGGGGGGGCCGCCTACGAGCAGTACTTC. Amino acid sequence: CASSQGLGGAAYEQYF.

The V and J genes are TRBV2 and TRBJ1-1; tentative D call: TRBD1 (5 bases). This CDR3 contains 15 residues. Germline CDR1 and CDR2: SNHLY and FYNNEI. Trimming shortened V by 8 bases and J by 0 bases, and 16 bases separated the two germline ends. The CDR3 spells CASHPQGEVNTEAFF. The CDR3 DNA reads as TGTGCCAGCCATCCCCAGGGAGAGGTGAACACTGAAGCTTTCTTT.

Note on this clone: One end of the junction varies from germline; a read error may be responsible. The chain recombines TRBV5-4 with TRBJ2-1, with 7 bases aligning to TRBD1. CDR1 and CDR2 (germline): SGHNT, YYREEE (reference sequence). The CDR3 totals 16 residues. CDR3 DNA: TGTGCCAGCAGCTTGGAAGAGGGGGCTGCTAGTAATGGGCAGTTCTTC. Its translation: CASSLEEGAASNGQFF.

The chain carries TRBV10-3 and TRBJ1-4; D gene unclear. The length of the CDR3 is 13 residues. Germline CDR1 is ENHRY and CDR2 is SYGVKD. Between the trimmed V and J ends, which lost 4 bases and 3 bases, there was a span of 6 bases. The CDR3 spells CAISGWANEKLFF. The DNA for the CDR3 is TGTGCCATCAGTGGGTGGGCTAATGAAAAACTGTTTTTT.

J is TRBJ1-2 and V is TRBV7-2; D may be TRBD1 (6 bases). Trimming removed 2 bases from V and 0 bases from J, with 16 bases in between. The CDR3 covers 17 residues. CDR1 and CDR2 (germline): SGHTA, FQGNSA. DNA of the CDR3: TGTGCCAGCAGCTTACTGCGGGACACCGTATCTAACTATGGCTACACCTTC. As protein: CASSLLRDTVSNYGYTF.

The chain is built from TRBV27 and TRBJ2-1, with 8 bases matching TRBD1. Germline CDR1 is MNHEY and CDR2 is SMNVEV (reference sequence). Unmatched junction bases numbered 6, after V lost 5 bases and J lost 6 bases. The CDR3 runs 14 residues. The DNA of the CDR3 is TGTGCCAGCAGTCTACAGGGGGACGGCAATGAGCAGTTCTTC. The encoded protein is CASSLQGDGNEQFF.

The rearrangement joins TRBV2 to TRBJ2-1, with 13 bases lining up with TRBD2. This CDR3 region has 16 residues. The germline V gene encodes CDR1 SNHLY and CDR2 FYNNEI. Trimming took 6 bases from V and 8 from J; bases not matched to a gene: 10. The CDR3 nucleotides read TGTGCCAGCAGGGAGAGGACTAGCGGGAGAAGCGATGAGCAGTTCTTC. It specifies CASRERTSGRSDEQFF.

The gene calls are TRBV6-6 and TRBJ1-4, with D tentatively TRBD1 (5 bases). In germline, CDR1 is MNHNY, CDR2 SVGAGI (reference sequence). The CDR3 loop spans 13 amino acids. V lost 2 bases to trimming and J lost 7 bases, with 8 bases between them. The CDR3: CASSYRGGEKLFF. DNA of the CDR3: TGTGCCAGCAGTTACAGGGGAGGTGAAAAACTGTTTTTT.

This rearrangement joins TRBV11-2 to TRBJ1-2; no clear D. The V end lost 5 bases, the J end lost 2 bases, and 6 bases lay between the germline ends. The CDR3 is made up of 12 amino acids. In germline, CDR1 is SGHAT, CDR2 FQNNGV. The CDR3 spells CASSQQNYGYTF. CDR3 in DNA: TGTGCCAGCAGCCAACAGAACTATGGCTACACCTTC.

This rearrangement joins TRBV5-5 to TRBJ1-4; TRBD1 matches at 11 bases. V was clipped by 3 bases and J by 8 bases; unmatched bases: 6. The CDR3 is made up of 15 amino acids. Germline V gives CDR1 SGHKS, CDR2 YYEKEE (reference sequence). The CDR3 DNA follows: TGTGCCAGCAGCTGGGGACAGGGGGTTGGGGAAAAACTGTTTTTT. It encodes CASSWGQGVGEKLFF.

The V gene is TRBV7-2, the J gene TRBJ1-1; possible D gene TRBD1, 6 bases. Germline V lookup: CDR1 SGHTA, CDR2 FQGNSA. V was cut by 5 bases and J by 5 bases, with 18 bases left in between. The CDR3 contains 15 residues. This CDR3 reads CASSPSRGQRTEAFF. CDR3 bases: TGTGCCAGCAGCCCCAGTCGGGGGCAGAGAACTGAAGCTTTCTTT.

This chain uses TRBV6-6 with TRBJ1-2, with 7 bases lining up with TRBD1. After removal of 3 bases from V and 5 bases from J, the junction contained 6 bases not matched to a gene. The CDR3 spans 14 residues. Germline CDR1 MNHNY, CDR2 SVGAGI (reference sequence). The CDR3 region has the DNA TGTGCCAGCAGTTATCACAGGGGCTGGTATGGCTACACCTTC. Translation gives CASSYHRGWYGYTF.

This chain connects TRBV28 to TRBJ2-2; TRBD1 matches at 7 bases. CDR1 is MDHEN, CDR2 SYDVKM, per germline. The CDR3 is 12 amino acids. The V segment lost 11 bases and the J segment 3 bases; nucleotides outside the gene matches: 3. The CDR3 DNA sequence: TGTGCCGGCACAGGGGACACCGGGGAGCTGTTTTTT. Protein product: CAGTGDTGELFF.

This chain joins TRBV7-8 and TRBJ1-5; weak D call: TRBD1 (5 bases). Trimming removed 1 base from V and 4 bases from J, with 17 bases in between. This CDR3 is built from 17 residues. Germline V gene data show CDR1 as SGHVS and CDR2 as FQNEAQ. CDR3 in DNA: TGTGCCAGCAGCTTAGTGGGGGTCCTCGACCTAAATCAGCCCCAGCATTTT. Translation: CASSLVGVLDLNQPQHF.